The 11 T cell receptor beta chains below all came from one sample that was sequenced in a study of cytomegalovirus exposure and HLA in healthy donors (dated by TCRdb to 2017 to 2019). The protocol used for the library was the immunoSEQ multiplex PCR assay. For the multiplex PCR, a mixture combining 60 forward primers for TCR Vbeta segments and 13 reverse primers for TCR Jbeta segments was used. This immuneACCESS table, as held by TCRdb, lists in-frame sequences with V and J called but not all clones. Of the missing ones, under half trace to an unresolved V gene in checked studies; the others have no known cause. This sample gives some 170,000 clones in total; approximately 80% of them show up just once. The top ten clones comprise 4.9% of the sample. The sequenced sample consisted of PBMCs. These receptors came from a woman under 30 in good health and CMV-seropositive.

The chain uses TRBV7-6 and TRBJ1-3; D possibly corresponds to TRBD1 (5 bases). Germline loops: CDR1 SGHVS, CDR2 FNYEAQ. V gave up 3 bases and J gave up 2 bases, with 14 bases separating them. The CDR3 consists of 16 residues. The CDR3 sequence is CASSLARVPAGNTIYF. The CDR3 nucleotides read TGTGCCAGCAGCTTGGCCAGGGTTCCCGCTGGAAACACCATATATTTT.

V and J are TRBV6-1 and TRBJ2-5; TRBD2 is a possible D gene (6 bases). The germline V and J ends were trimmed by 2 bases and 3 bases, with 16 bases remaining between them. CDR1 is MNHNS, CDR2 SASEGT, per germline. The CDR3 extends over 16 amino acids. The CDR3 DNA sequence: TGTGCCAGCAGTGAACCTAGCGTTATGACTAAAGAGACCCAGTACTTC. Its translation: CASSEPSVMTKETQYF.

The chain has TRBV27 and TRBJ1-6; TRBD1 agrees at 8 bases. CDR1 is MNHEY and CDR2 is SMNVEV in the germline V gene (reference sequence). V trimming: 6 bases; J trimming: 7 bases; junction bases outside the gene matches: 5. This CDR3 has 14 amino acids. CDR3 coding DNA: TGTGCCAGCAGGATGTGGACAGGGAATTCACCCCTCCACTTT. It is translated as CASRMWTGNSPLHF.

The J gene is TRBJ1-4, the V gene TRBV5-1; the D is unclear. The V end was cut by 2 bases, the J end by 5 bases, with 10 bases between. Germline V gene lookup returns CDR1 SGHRS and CDR2 YFSETQ. The CDR3 is 14 residues long. CDR3 amino acids: CASSFRGRNEKLFF. Written as DNA, the CDR3 is TGCGCCAGCAGCTTCCGGGGTAGAAATGAAAAACTGTTTTTT.

The chain recombines TRBV4-2 with TRBJ2-1, with TRBD2 matching 13 bases. Trimming removed 4 bases from V and 6 bases from J; junction bases left unmatched: 6. The CDR3 spans 16 residues. Germline CDR1 LGHNA, CDR2 YNFKEQ. CDR3 protein: CASSPPGLAGSNEQFF. In DNA form, the CDR3 reads TGTGCCAGCAGCCCCCCGGGACTAGCGGGGAGCAATGAGCAGTTCTTC.

The genes are TRBV28 and TRBJ1-3, with 7 bases identical to TRBD1. V trimming: 6 bases; J trimming: 0 bases; junction bases outside the gene matches: 11. CDR3 length equals 17 residues. Germline CDR1 MDHEN, CDR2 SYDVKM. CDR3: CASRPKGGIPSGNTIYF. CDR3 DNA: TGTGCCAGCAGACCTAAAGGGGGCATCCCCTCTGGAAACACCATATATTTT.

This chain links TRBV6-5 with TRBJ2-3; 8 bases map to TRBD1. The CDR3 runs to 14 residues. V dropped 2 bases and J dropped 3; count of bases not matched to a gene: 1. Germline V gene data show CDR1 as MNHEY and CDR2 as SVGAGI. CDR3 coding DNA: TGTGCCAGCAGTTACGGACAGGGAACAGATACGCAGTATTTT. Translation: CASSYGQGTDTQYF.

The rearrangement links TRBV9 to TRBJ2-3, with no clear D. V was clipped by 0 bases and J by 5 bases, with 10 bases between them. Germline CDR1 and CDR2: SGDLS and YYNGEE. CDR3 length equals 14 residues. For the CDR3, the DNA is TGTGCCAGCAGCGTAGGAACCTACGGAGATACGCAGTATTTT. The encoded protein is CASSVGTYGDTQYF.

This clone appeared a few times. The chain joins TRBV19 to TRBJ1-2; no clear D gene. V lost 2 bases, J lost 6 bases, and 13 bases lay in between. The CDR3 spans 14 residues. The germline V gene has CDR1 LNHDA and CDR2 SQIVND (reference sequence). CDR3 sequence: CASSISPSYDGYTF. CDR3 DNA sequence: TGTGCCAGTAGTATAAGCCCCTCGTACGATGGCTACACCTTC.

The V gene is TRBV28, the J gene TRBJ2-7, with TRBD2 identical over 12 bases. The V segment lost 6 bases and the J segment 7 bases; nucleotides outside the gene matches: 7. The CDR3 length is 14 residues. The germline CDR1 and CDR2 sequences are MDHEN and SYDVKM. The DNA of the CDR3 is TGTGCCAGCAGACCTAGCGGGGGGGCCGAAGAGCAGTACTTC. It codes for CASRPSGGAEEQYF. The full variable domain, in which reference TRBV28 and TRBJ2-7 provide the parts outside the CDR3, is DVKVTQSSRYLVKRTGEKVFLECVQDMDHENMFWYRQDPGLGLRLIYFSYDVKMKEKGDIPEGYSVSREKKERFSLILESASTNQTSMYLCASRPSGGAEEQYFGPGTRLTVT.

This clone was detected a few times. V is TRBV5-4 and J is TRBJ1-1; D not resolved. This CDR3 comprises 13 residues. The V end was cut by 1 base, the J end by 1 base, with 5 bases between. The germline gives CDR1 SGHNT, CDR2 YYREEE (reference sequence). CDR3 loop: CASSLPWNTEAFF. The DNA of the CDR3 is TGTGCCAGCAGCTTGCCCTGGAACACTGAAGCTTTCTTT.